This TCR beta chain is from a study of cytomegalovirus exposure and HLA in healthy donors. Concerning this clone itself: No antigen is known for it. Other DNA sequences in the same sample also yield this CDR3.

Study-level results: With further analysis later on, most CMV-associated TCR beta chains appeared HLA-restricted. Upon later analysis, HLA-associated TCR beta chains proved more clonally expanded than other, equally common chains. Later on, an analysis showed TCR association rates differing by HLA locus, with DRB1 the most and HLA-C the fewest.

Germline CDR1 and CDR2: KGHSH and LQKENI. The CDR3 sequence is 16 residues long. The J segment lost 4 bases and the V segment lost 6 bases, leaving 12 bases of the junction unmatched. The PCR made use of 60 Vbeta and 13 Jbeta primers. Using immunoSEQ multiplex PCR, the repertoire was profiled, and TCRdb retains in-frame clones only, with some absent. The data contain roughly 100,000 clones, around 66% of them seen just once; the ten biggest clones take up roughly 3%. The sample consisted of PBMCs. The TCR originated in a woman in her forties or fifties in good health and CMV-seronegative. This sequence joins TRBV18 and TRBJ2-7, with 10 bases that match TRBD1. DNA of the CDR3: TGTGCCAGCTCCCGACAGGGGGCCGTTAAAAAGTACGAGCAGTACTTC. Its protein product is CASSRQGAVKKYEQYF.